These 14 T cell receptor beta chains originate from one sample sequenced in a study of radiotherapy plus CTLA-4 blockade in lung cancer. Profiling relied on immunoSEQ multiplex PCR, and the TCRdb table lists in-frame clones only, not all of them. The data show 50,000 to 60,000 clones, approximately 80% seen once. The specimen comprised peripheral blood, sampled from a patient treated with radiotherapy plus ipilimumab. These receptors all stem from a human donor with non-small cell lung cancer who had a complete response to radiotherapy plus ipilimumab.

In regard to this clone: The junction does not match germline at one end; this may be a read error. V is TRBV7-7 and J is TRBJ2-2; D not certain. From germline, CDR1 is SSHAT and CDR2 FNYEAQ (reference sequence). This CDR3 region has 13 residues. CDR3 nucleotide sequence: TGTGCTAGCAGCTTAGGGTCGGCCGGGGAGCTGTTTTTT. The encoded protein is CASSLGSAGELFF. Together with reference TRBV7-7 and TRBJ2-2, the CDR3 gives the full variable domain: GAGVSQSPRYKVTKRGQDVTLRCDPISSHATLYWYQQALGQGPEFLTYFNYEAQPDKSGLPSDRFSAERPEGSISTLTIQRTEQRDSAMYRCASSLGSAGELFFGEGSRLTVL.

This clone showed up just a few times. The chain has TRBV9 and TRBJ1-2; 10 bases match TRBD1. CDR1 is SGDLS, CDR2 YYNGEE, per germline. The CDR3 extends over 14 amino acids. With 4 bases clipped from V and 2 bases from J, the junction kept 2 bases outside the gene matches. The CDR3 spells CASSPGQGNYGYTF. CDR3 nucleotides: TGTGCCAGCAGCCCGGGACAGGGGAACTATGGCTACACCTTC.

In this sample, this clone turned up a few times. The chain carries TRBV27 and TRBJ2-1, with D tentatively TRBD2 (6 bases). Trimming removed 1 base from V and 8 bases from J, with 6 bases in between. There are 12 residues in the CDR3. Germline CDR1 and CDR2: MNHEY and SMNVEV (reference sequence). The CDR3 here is CASSLWGDEQFF. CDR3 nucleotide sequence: TGTGCCAGCAGTTTATGGGGGGATGAGCAGTTCTTC.

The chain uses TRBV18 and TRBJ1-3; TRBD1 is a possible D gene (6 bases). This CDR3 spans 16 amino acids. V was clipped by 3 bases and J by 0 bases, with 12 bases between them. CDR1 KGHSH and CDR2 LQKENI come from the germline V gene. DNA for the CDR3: TGTGCCAGCTCACCTTTACAGGGAATCTCTGGAAACACCATATATTTT. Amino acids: CASSPLQGISGNTIYF.

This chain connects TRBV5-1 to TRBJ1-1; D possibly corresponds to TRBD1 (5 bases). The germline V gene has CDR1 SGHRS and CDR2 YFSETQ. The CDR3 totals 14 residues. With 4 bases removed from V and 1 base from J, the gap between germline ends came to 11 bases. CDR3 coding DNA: TGCGCCAGCAGCCTGGACATACAGAACACTGAAGCTTTCTTT. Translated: CASSLDIQNTEAFF. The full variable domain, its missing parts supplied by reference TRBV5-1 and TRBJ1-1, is KAGVTQTPRYLIKTRGQQVTLSCSPISGHRSVSWYQQTPGQGLQFLFEYFSETQRNKGNFPGRFSGRQFSNSRSEMNVSTLELGDSALYLCASSLDIQNTEAFFGQGTRLTVV.

CDR3 bases: TGTGCCTGGAGTGTACAGGGGAAGGCGCAGTATTTT. It codes for CAWSVQGKAQYF. J is TRBJ2-3 and V is TRBV30, with 7 bases identical to TRBD1. Germline CDR1 is GTSNPN and CDR2 is SVGIG (reference sequence). The V gene end was trimmed by 0 bases and the J gene end by 10 bases; junction bases not matched to a gene: 4. CDR3 length: 12 amino acids.

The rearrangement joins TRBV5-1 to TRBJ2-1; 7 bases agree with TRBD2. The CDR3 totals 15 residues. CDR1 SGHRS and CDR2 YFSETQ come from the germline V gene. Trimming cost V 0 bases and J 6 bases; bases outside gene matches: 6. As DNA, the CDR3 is TGCGCCAGCAGCTTGGGGCGGGAGCTGAGCAATGAGCAGTTCTTC. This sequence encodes CASSLGRELSNEQFF. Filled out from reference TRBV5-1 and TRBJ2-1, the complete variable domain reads KAGVTQTPRYLIKTRGQQVTLSCSPISGHRSVSWYQQTPGQGLQFLFEYFSETQRNKGNFPGRFSGRQFSNSRSEMNVSTLELGDSALYLCASSLGRELSNEQFFGPGTRLTVL.

The CDR3 protein is CASSSRTGELFF. The CDR3 DNA sequence: TGTGCCAGTAGTTCCCGCACCGGGGAGCTGTTTTTT. The V call is TRBV19, the J call TRBJ2-2; D gene unclear. The CDR3 length is 12 residues. V was shortened by 5 bases and J by 4 bases, with 5 bases between the two germline ends. CDR1 and CDR2 (germline): LNHDA, SQIVND (reference sequence).

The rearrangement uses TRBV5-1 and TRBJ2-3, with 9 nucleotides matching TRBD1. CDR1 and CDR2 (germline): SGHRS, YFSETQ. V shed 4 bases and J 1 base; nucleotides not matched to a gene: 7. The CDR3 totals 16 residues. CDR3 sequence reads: CASSLQGAVGTDTQYF. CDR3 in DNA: TGCGCCAGCAGCCTACAGGGGGCGGTAGGCACAGATACGCAGTATTTT.

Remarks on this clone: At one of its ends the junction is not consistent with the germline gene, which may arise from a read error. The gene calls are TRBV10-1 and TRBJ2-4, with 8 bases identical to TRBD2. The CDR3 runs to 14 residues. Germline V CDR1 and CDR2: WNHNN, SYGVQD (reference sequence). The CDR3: CASSEPLAGAIQHF. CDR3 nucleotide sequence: TGCGCCAGCAGTGAGCCCCTAGCGGGTGCCATTCAACACTTC.

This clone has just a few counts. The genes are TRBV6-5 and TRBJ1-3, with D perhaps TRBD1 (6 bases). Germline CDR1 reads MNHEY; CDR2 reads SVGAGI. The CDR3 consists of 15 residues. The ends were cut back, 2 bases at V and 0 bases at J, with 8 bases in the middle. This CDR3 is CASSYKGHSGNTIYF. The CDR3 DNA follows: TGTGCCAGCAGTTACAAGGGACACTCTGGAAACACCATATATTTT.

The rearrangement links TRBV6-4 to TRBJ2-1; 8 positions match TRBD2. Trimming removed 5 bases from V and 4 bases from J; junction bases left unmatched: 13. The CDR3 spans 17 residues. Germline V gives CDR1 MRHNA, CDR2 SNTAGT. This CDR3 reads CASSPFARGGHYNEQFF. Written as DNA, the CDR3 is TGTGCCAGCAGTCCCTTTGCCCGCGGGGGGCATTACAATGAGCAGTTCTTC.

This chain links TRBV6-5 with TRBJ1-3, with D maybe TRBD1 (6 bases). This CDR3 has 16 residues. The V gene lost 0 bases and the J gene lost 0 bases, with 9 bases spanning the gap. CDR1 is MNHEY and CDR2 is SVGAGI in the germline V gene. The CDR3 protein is CASSYSGGGSGNTIYF. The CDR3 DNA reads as TGTGCCAGCAGTTACTCGGGAGGGGGCTCTGGAAACACCATATATTTT.

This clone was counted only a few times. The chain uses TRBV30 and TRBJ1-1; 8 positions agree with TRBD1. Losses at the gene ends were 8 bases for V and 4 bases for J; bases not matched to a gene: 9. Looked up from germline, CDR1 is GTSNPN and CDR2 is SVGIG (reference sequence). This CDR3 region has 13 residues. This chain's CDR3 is CAGRTGFGTEAFF. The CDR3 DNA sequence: TGTGCCGGCAGGACAGGGTTCGGCACTGAAGCTTTCTTT.